The clone carrying this T cell receptor beta chain occurred a few times. The length of the CDR3 is 14 residues. V was cut by 7 bases and J by 0 bases, with 9 bases left in between. Germline V gene sequence: CDR1 KGHDR, CDR2 SFDVKD. The data derive from a study of identical twins. TCRdb re-called the 5' RACE reads through MiXCR, storing one row per CDR3 protein. The repertoire holds a few hundred thousand distinct CDR3 sequences, with approximately 10% as singletons. The sample consisted of memory T cells sorted from blood. The receptor's source is a man between 50 and 59 years old in good health. The chain recombines TRBV24-1 with TRBJ2-1; D is uncertain. CDR3: CATSGVGSYNEQFF. The CDR3 DNA follows: TGTGCCACCAGCGGTGTTGGCTCCTACAATGAGCAGTTCTTC.